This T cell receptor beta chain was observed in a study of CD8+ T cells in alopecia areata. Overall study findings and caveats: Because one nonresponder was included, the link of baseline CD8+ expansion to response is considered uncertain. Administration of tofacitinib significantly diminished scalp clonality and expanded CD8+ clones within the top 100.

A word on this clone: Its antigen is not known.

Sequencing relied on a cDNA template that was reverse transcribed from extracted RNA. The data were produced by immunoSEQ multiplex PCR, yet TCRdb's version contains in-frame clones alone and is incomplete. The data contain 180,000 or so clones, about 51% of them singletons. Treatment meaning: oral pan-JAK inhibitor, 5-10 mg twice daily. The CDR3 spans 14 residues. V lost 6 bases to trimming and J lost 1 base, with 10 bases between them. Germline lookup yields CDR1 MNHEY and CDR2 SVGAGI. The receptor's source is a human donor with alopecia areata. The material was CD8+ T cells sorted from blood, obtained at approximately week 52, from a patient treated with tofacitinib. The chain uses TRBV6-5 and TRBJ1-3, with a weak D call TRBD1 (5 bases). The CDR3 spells CASSTEGSGNTIYF. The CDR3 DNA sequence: TGTGCCAGCAGCACGGAGGGGTCTGGAAACACCATATATTTT.